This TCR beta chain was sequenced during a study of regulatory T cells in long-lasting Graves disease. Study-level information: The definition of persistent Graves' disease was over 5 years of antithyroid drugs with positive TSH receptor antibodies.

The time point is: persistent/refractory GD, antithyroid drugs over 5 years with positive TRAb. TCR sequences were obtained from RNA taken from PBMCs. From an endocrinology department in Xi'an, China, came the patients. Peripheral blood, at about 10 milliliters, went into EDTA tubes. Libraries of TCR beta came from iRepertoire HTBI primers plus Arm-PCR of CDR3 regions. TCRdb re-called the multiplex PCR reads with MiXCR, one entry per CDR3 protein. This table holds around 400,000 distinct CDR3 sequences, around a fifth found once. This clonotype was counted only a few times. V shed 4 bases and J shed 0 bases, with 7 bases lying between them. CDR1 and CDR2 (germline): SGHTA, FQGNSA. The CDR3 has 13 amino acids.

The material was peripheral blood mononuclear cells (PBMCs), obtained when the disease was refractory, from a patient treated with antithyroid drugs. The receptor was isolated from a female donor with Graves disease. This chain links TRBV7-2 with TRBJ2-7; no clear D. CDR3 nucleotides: TGTGCCAGCAGCTCTCCCTTCTCCTACGAGCAGTACTTC. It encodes CASSSPFSYEQYF.